This T cell receptor beta chain was identified in a study of T cell responses to AZD1222 COVID-19 vaccine. Whole-study context: Samples with a second dose at about 4 or about 12 weeks were pooled together.

Study-level findings and limits: Vaccination with two AZD1222 doses was followed by a rise in Spike-specific TCR breadth and depth. Sampling that yielded the repertoires occurred only after the peak T cell response. The donor group comprised mostly white British people and more females; the analysis possibly underestimated clonal diversity.

CDR1 is SGHTA, CDR2 FQGNSA, per germline. This CDR3 contains 14 residues. Assay: immunoSEQ multiplex PCR; the TCRdb copy retains only in-frame clones and omits some. The sample lists 100,000 or so clones, more than 75% occurring once. Of note for this clone: Antigen: not known. The junction departs from germline at one end; a sequencing error may be responsible.

This receptor was taken from an adult in good health. The chain combines TRBV7-2 with TRBJ1-2; tentative D call: TRBD1 (5 bases). Sequences were derived from peripheral blood, sampled on day 0 of AZD1222 vaccination. The CDR3 here is CASSSRNLRGGVNF. CDR3 nucleotides: TGTGCCAGCAGCTCGCGGAACCTCCGGGGAGGGGTAAACTTC.